The source of this T cell receptor beta chain is a study of shared clonotypes between healthy human individuals. It was across several immunoSEQ plates that each subset's genomic DNA was evenly split. In the original analysis: ImmunoSEQ sequences covered only the junction and lacked quality scores; filtering therefore differed. Generated by immunoSEQ multiplex PCR, the TCRdb table keeps only in-frame clones and is missing some. V and J calls and clone size are given by that table; D and trimming were obtained from the DNA. The table lists fewer than 650,000 clones, over 60% of them singletons. The CDR3 runs 15 residues. Germline V gives CDR1 LNHDA, CDR2 SQIVND (reference sequence). Germline trimming cut 1 base from V and 6 bases from J; bases unmatched to any gene: 7.

The chain links TRBV19 to TRBJ2-3; TRBD2 aligns across 7 bases. The sequencing input was PBMCs. This TCR was recovered from a woman aged 35 to 49 in good health. Some clones in this sample may be carry-over from other donors' samples. The CDR3 nucleotides are TGTGCCAGTAGTATAGGTCGAGCGGGATCGGATACGCAGTATTTT. This gives the protein CASSIGRAGSDTQYF.